This entry lists 3 T cell receptor beta chains sequenced from one sample in a study of control samples from healthy donors and cancer patients. The protocol was immunoSEQ multiplex PCR, while the TCRdb copy is restricted to in-frame clones and leaves out a portion. In the table there are roughly 86,000 clones, 91% of which are singletons. The specimen was blood. The receptors originated from a man younger than 40 in good health.

The chain has TRBV30 and TRBJ1-1; D call uncertain. Germline V lookup: CDR1 GTSNPN, CDR2 SVGIG (reference sequence). The V gene lost 2 bases and the J gene lost 5 bases, with 3 bases spanning the gap. This CDR3 region has 10 residues. The CDR3 DNA reads TGTGCCTGGAGTAGGACTGAAGCTTTCTTT. Translating gives CAWSRTEAFF.

This clone was detected only once. This chain joins TRBV5-6 and TRBJ1-1, with TRBD1 matching 7 bases. Germline V gene sequence: CDR1 SGHDT, CDR2 YYEEEE. The CDR3 sequence is 15 residues long. The V and J ends lost 0 bases and 1 base, in that order; junction bases with no gene match: 3. The CDR3 DNA sequence: TGTGCCAGCAGCTTGGACAGGGGCTGGAACACTGAAGCTTTCTTT. This encodes CASSLDRGWNTEAFF.

The chain recombines TRBV7-3 with TRBJ2-1, with D perhaps matching TRBD1 or TRBD2 (5 bases each). V was shortened by 4 bases and J by 0 bases, with 16 bases between the two germline ends. CDR3 length: 17 residues. The V gene's germline CDR1 is SGHTA and CDR2 FQGTGA. The DNA of the CDR3 is TGTGCCAGCAGCTCCTACCCGGGACCCTCCTCCTACAATGAGCAGTTCTTC. It specifies CASSSYPGPSSYNEQFF. Using reference TRBV7-3 and TRBJ2-1 for the parts outside the CDR3, the full variable domain is GAGVSQTPSNKVTEKGKYVELRCDPISGHTALYWYRQSLGQGPEFLIYFQGTGAADDSGLPNDRFFAVRPEGSVSTLKIQRTERGDSAVYLCASSSYPGPSSYNEQFFGPGTRLTVL.